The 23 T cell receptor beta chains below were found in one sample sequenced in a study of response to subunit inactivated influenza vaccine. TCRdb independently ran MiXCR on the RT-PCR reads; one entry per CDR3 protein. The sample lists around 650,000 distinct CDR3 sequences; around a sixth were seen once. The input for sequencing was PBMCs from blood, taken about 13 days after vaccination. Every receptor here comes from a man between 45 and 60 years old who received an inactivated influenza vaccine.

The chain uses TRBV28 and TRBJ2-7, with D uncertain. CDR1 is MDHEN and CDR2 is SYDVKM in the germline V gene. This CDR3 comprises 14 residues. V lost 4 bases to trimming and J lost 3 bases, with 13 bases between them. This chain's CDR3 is CASSSYLSSYEQYF. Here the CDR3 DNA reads TGTGCCAGCAGTTCCTATTTGAGCAGCTACGAGCAGTACTTC.

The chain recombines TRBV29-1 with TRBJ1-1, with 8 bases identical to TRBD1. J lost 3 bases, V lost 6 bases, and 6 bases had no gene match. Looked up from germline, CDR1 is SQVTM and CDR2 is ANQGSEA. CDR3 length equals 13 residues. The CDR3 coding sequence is TGCAGCGTATCAGGGGGCGCGTACACTGAAGCTTTCTTT. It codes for CSVSGGAYTEAFF.

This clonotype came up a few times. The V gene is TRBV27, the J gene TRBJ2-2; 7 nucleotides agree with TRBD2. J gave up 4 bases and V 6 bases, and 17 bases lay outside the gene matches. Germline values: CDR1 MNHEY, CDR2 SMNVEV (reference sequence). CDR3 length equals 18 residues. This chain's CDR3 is CASSIQISSGDFTGELFF. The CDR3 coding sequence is TGTGCCAGCAGCATCCAAATCTCTAGCGGAGATTTCACCGGGGAGCTGTTTTTT.

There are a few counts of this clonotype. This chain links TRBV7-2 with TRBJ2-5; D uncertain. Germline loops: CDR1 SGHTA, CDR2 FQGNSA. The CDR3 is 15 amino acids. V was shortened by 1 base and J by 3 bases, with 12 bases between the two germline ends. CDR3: CASSLVQTRKETQYF. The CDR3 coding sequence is TGTGCCAGCAGCTTAGTACAGACCCGAAAAGAGACCCAGTACTTC. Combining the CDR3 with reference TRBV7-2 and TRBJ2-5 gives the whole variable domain GAGVSQSPSNKVTEKGKDVELRCDPISGHTALYWYRQSLGQGLEFLIYFQGNSAPDKSGLPSDRFSAERTGGSVSTLTIQRTQQEDSAVYLCASSLVQTRKETQYFGPGTRLLVL.

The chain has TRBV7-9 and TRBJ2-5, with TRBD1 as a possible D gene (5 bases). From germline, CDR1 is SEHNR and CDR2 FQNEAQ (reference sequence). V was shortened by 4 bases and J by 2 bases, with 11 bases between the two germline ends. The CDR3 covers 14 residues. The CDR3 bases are TGTGCCAGCAGCTCCACCAGACAGCAAGAGACCCAGTACTTC. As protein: CASSSTRQQETQYF.

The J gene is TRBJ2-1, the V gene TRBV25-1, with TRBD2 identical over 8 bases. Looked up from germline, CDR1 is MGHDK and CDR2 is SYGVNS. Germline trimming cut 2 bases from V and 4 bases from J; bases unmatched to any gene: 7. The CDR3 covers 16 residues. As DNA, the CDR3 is TGTGCCAGCAGTGAAAGCGGCGGGGGGACTTACAATGAGCAGTTCTTC. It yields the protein CASSESGGGTYNEQFF.

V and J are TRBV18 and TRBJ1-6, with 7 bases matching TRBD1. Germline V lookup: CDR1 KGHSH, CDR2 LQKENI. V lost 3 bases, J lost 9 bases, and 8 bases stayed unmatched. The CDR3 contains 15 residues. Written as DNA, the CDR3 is TGTGCCAGCTCACCTTCTGGGACAGCAGGTTCACCCCTCCACTTT. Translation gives CASSPSGTAGSPLHF.

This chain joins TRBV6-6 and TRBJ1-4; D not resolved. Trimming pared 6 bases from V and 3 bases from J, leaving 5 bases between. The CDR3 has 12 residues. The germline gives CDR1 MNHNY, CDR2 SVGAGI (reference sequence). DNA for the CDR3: TGTGCCAGCAGCGGAGCTAATGAAAAACTGTTTTTT. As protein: CASSGANEKLFF.

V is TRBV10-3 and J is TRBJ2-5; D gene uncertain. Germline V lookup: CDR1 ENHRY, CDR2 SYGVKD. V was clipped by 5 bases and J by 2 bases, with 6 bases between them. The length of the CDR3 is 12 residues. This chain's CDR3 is CAISQGQETQYF. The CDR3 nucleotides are TGTGCCATCAGTCAAGGGCAAGAGACCCAGTACTTC.

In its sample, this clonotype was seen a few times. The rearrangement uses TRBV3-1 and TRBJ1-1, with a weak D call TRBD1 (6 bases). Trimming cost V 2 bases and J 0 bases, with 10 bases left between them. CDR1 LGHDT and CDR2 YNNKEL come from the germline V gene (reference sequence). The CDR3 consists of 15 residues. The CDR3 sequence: CASSQQGTLNTEAFF. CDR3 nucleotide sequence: TGTGCCAGCAGCCAACAGGGGACTCTGAACACTGAAGCTTTCTTT.

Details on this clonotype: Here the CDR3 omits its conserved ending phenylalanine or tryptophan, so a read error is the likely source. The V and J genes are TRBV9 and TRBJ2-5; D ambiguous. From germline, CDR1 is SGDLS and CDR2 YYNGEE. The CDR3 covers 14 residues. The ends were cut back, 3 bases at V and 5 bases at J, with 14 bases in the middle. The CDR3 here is CASSAMDGYETQYL. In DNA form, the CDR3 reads TGTGCCAGCAGCGCGATGGACGGGTATGAGACCCAGTACTTA.

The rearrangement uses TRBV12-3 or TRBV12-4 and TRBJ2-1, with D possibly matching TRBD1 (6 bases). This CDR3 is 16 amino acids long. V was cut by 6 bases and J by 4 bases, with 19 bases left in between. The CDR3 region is CASSYAGGRAYNEQFF. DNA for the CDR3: TGTGCCAGCAGCTACGCTGGGGGCAGGGCTTACAATGAGCAGTTCTTC.

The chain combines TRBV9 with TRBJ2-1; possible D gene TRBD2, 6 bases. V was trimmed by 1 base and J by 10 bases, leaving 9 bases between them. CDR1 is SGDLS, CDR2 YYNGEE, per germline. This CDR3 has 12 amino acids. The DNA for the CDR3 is TGTGCCAGCAGCGTACGGGCGGGAGAGCAGTTCTTC. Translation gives CASSVRAGEQFF.

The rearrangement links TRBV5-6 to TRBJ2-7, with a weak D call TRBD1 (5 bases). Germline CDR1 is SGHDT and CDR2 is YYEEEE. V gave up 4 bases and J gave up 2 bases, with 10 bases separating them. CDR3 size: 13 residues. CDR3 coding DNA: TGTGCCAGCAGCCCGGACAAGGCCTACGAGCAGTACTTC. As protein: CASSPDKAYEQYF.

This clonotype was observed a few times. DNA of the CDR3: TGTGCCTACAGTAGCGGGGGCACAGATACGCAGTATTTT. This gives the protein CAYSSGGTDTQYF. The rearrangement links TRBV15 to TRBJ2-3, with 8 bases matching TRBD2. The J segment lost 1 base and the V segment lost 11 bases, leaving 5 bases of the junction unmatched. Germline CDR1 reads LNHNV; CDR2 reads YYDKDF (reference sequence). This CDR3 spans 13 amino acids.

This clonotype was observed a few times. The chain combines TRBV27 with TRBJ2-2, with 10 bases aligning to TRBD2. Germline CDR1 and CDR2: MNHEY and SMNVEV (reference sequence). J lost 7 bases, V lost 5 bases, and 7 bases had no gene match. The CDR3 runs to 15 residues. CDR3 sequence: CASSLSGGAFGELFF. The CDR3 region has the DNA TGTGCCAGCAGTCTCAGCGGGGGGGCCTTCGGGGAGCTGTTTTTT.

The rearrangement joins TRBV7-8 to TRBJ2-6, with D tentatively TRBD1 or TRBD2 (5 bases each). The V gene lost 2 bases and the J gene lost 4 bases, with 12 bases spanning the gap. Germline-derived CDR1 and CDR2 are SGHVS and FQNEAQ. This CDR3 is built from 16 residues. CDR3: CASSLFPGTGANVLTF. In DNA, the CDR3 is TGTGCCAGCAGCTTATTTCCAGGGACCGGGGCCAACGTCCTGACTTTC. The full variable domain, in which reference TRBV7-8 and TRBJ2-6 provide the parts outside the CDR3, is GAGVSQSPRYKVAKRGQDVALRCDPISGHVSLFWYQQALGQGPEFLTYFQNEAQLDKSGLPSDRFFAERPEGSVSTLKIQRTQQEDSAVYLCASSLFPGTGANVLTFGAGSRLTVL.

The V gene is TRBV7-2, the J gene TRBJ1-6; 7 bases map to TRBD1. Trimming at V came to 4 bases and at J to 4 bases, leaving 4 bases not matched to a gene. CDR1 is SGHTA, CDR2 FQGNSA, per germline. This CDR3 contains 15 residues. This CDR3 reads CASSSTGQYNSPLHF. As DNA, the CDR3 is TGTGCCAGCAGCTCCACGGGACAGTATAATTCACCCCTCCACTTT.

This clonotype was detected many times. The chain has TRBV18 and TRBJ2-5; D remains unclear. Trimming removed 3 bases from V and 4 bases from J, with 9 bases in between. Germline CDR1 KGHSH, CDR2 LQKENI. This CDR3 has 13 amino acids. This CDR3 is CASSPSGRETQYF. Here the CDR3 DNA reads TGTGCCAGCTCACCCTCGGGTAGAGAGACCCAGTACTTC.

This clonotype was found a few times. CDR3 protein: CASRPPVGERNSPLHF. CDR3 sequence (DNA): TGTGCCAGCAGGCCGCCGGTTGGGGAGAGGAATTCACCCCTCCACTTT. V usage is TRBV28 and J usage is TRBJ1-6, with D unclear. This CDR3 region has 16 residues. From germline, CDR1 is MDHEN and CDR2 SYDVKM. V lost 6 bases and J lost 7, with 19 bases in between. Full variable domain (missing parts from reference TRBV28 and TRBJ1-6): DVKVTQSSRYLVKRTGEKVFLECVQDMDHENMFWYRQDPGLGLRLIYFSYDVKMKEKGDIPEGYSVSREKKERFSLILESASTNQTSMYLCASRPPVGERNSPLHFGNGTRLTVT.

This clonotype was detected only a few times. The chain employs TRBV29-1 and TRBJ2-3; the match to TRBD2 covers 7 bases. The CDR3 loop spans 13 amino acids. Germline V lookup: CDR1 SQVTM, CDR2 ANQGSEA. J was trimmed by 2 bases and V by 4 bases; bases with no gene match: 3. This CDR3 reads CSVAGGPTDTQYF. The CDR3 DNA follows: TGCAGCGTTGCGGGAGGCCCCACAGATACGCAGTATTTT.

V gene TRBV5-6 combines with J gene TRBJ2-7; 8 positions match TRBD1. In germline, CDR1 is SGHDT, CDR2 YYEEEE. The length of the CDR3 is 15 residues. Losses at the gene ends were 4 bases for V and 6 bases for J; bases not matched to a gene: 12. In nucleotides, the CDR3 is TGTGCCAGCAGCGTGAGGATGACAGGGGCCCGCGAGCAGTACTTC. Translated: CASSVRMTGAREQYF. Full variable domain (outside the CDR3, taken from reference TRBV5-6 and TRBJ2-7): DAGVTQSPTHLIKTRGQQVTLRCSPKSGHDTVSWYQQALGQGPQFIFQYYEEEERQRGNFPDRFSGHQFPNYSSELNVNALLLGDSALYLCASSVRMTGAREQYFGPGTRLTVT.

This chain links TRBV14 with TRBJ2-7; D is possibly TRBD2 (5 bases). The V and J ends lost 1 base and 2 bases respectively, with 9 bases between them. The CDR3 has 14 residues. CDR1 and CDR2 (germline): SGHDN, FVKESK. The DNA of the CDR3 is TGTGCCAGCAGCCAAGGGTACGGGGCCTACGAGCAGTACTTC. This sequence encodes CASSQGYGAYEQYF. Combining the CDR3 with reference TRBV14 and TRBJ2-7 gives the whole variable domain EAGVTQFPSHSVIEKGQTVTLRCDPISGHDNLYWYRRVMGKEIKFLLHFVKESKQDESGMPNNRFLAERTGGTYSTLKVQPAELEDSGVYFCASSQGYGAYEQYFGPGTRLTVT.